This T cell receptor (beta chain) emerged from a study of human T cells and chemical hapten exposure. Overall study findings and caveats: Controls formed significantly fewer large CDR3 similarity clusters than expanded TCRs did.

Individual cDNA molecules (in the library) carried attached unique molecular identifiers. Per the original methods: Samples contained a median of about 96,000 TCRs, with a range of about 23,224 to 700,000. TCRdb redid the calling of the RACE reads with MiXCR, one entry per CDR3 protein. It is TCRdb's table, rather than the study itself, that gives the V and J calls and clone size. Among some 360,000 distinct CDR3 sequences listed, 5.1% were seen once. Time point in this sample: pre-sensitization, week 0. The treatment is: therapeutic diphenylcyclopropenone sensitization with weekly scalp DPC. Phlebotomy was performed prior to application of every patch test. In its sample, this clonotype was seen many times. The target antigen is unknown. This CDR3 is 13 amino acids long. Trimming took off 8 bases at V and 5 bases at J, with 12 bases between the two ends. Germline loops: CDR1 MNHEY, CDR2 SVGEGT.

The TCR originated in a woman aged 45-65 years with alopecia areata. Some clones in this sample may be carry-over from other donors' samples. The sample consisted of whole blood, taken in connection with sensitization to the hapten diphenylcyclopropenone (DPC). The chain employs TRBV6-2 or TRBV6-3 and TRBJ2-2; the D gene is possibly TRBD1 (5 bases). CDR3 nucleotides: TGTGCCAGCCGATTCAGGGAAACCGGGGAGCTGTTTTTT. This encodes CASRFRETGELFF.